What follows are 28 T cell receptor beta chains derived from one specimen sequenced in a study of a mutant IDH1 vaccine in newly diagnosed glioma. Sequencing used immunoSEQ multiplex PCR; TCRdb keeps in-frame clones, though not all of them. The repertoire holds 58,000 or so clones, with around 87% as singletons. Antigens of these TCRs are unknown. Time point noted: week 23, last vaccination. Vaccinated patients received 300 ug of mutant IDH1 20-mer peptide per dose, with topical imiquimod. Sequenced here: PBMCs, sampled from a glioma patient whose treatment included an IDH1 peptide vaccine. The receptors shown here come from a man aged 35 to 55 with glioma.

This rearrangement joins TRBV15 to TRBJ2-5; D gene unclear. Trimming stripped 0 bases from V and 5 bases from J, with 13 bases between. This CDR3 region has 15 residues. Per germline, CDR1 LNHNV and CDR2 YYDKDF (reference sequence). Here the CDR3 reads CATSRDLYDMETQYF. The CDR3 DNA reads TGTGCCACCAGCAGAGATTTATACGATATGGAGACCCAGTACTTC.

This rearrangement joins TRBV5-1 to TRBJ2-3; 10 bases agree with TRBD2. The V gene's germline CDR1 is SGHRS and CDR2 YFSETQ. J gave up 1 base and V 0 bases, and 2 bases lay outside the gene matches. This CDR3 region has 16 residues. CDR3 region: CASSLGGTSGTDTQYF. DNA for the CDR3: TGCGCCAGCAGCTTGGGGGGGACTAGCGGCACAGATACGCAGTATTTT.

The V call is TRBV25-1, the J call TRBJ2-5; D unclear. Trimming stripped 5 bases from V and 7 bases from J, with 17 bases between. The CDR3 has 14 amino acids. Germline V lookup: CDR1 MGHDK, CDR2 SYGVNS. CDR3 DNA sequence: TGTGCCAGCAGTCATGGGCGTACACTGGGGACCCAGTACTTC. It yields the protein CASSHGRTLGTQYF.

The rearrangement joins TRBV2 to TRBJ2-6; D ambiguous. The germline V gene encodes CDR1 SNHLY and CDR2 FYNNEI. The length of the CDR3 is 13 residues. The germline V and J ends were trimmed by 8 bases and 1 base, with 6 bases remaining between them. This CDR3 is CASLLSGANVLTF. CDR3 nucleotides: TGTGCCAGCCTCCTATCTGGGGCCAACGTCCTGACTTTC.

This clone was observed many times. This chain uses TRBV2 with TRBJ2-2; the D gene could be TRBD1 or TRBD2 (6 bases each). Trimming removed 0 bases from V and 5 bases from J, with 10 bases in between. Germline assignment: CDR1 SNHLY and CDR2 FYNNEI. This CDR3 has 15 residues. The chain's CDR3 is CASSEATGGTGELFF. In DNA, the CDR3 is TGTGCCAGCAGTGAAGCGACAGGAGGGACCGGGGAGCTGTTTTTT.

This clone turned up a few times. The chain employs TRBV7-9 and TRBJ1-3; the D is unclear. The CDR3 has 16 amino acids. Germline loops: CDR1 SEHNR, CDR2 FQNEAQ (reference sequence). Between the trimmed V and J ends, which lost 1 base and 0 bases, there was a span of 10 bases. The CDR3 DNA reads TGTGCCAGCAGCTTAGAAGGTCTCCCCTCTGGAAACACCATATATTTT. It encodes CASSLEGLPSGNTIYF.

This rearrangement joins TRBV5-1 to TRBJ2-5; 7 bases match TRBD1. The CDR3 totals 14 residues. With V trimmed by 4 bases and J by 5 bases, 8 bases remained unmatched. Per germline, CDR1 SGHRS and CDR2 YFSETQ. The DNA for the CDR3 is TGCGCCAGCAGCCGTGGACAGGTCTTCGAGACCCAGTACTTC. Translation: CASSRGQVFETQYF.

The V call is TRBV5-6, the J call TRBJ2-6; weak D call: TRBD2 (6 bases). Germline V gene sequence: CDR1 SGHDT, CDR2 YYEEEE. Deletions cut 6 bases from V and 4 bases from J, with 17 bases between. This CDR3 has 16 amino acids. The CDR3: CASTRTGEAGANVLTF. The CDR3 region has the DNA TGTGCCAGCACCCGGACCGGGGAGGCCGGGGCCAACGTCCTGACTTTC.

The chain has TRBV7-9 and TRBJ2-1; 10 positions match TRBD2. V was clipped by 5 bases and J by 6 bases; unmatched bases: 10. The CDR3 is 16 amino acids. CDR1 is SEHNR, CDR2 FQNEAQ, per germline (reference sequence). The CDR3 DNA reads TGTGCCAGCAGCCCCACCAGCGGGAGGGCCGTCAATGAGCAGTTCTTC. This encodes CASSPTSGRAVNEQFF.

The chain uses TRBV4-1 and TRBJ2-5, with D maybe TRBD2 (7 bases). There are 19 residues in the CDR3. Trimming removed 2 bases from V and 0 bases from J, with 22 bases in between. The germline V gene has CDR1 MGHRA and CDR2 YSYEKL. The CDR3 nucleotides read TGCGCCAGCAGCCAAAACTACAGGGTAACGAGCGGGAACCAAGAGACCCAGTACTTC. Translation gives CASSQNYRVTSGNQETQYF.

This clone has only one observation. The chain uses TRBV11-2 and TRBJ2-7; D gene unclear. V lost 3 bases and J lost 1, with 10 bases in between. The germline gives CDR1 SGHAT, CDR2 FQNNGV. CDR3 size: 14 residues. The CDR3 DNA sequence: TGTGCCAGCAGCTTTCGCCCCCGGTCCTACGAGCAGTACTTC. It translates to CASSFRPRSYEQYF. Together with reference TRBV11-2 and TRBJ2-7, the CDR3 gives the full variable domain: EAGVAQSPRYKIIEKRQSVAFWCNPISGHATLYWYQQILGQGPKLLIQFQNNGVVDDSQLPKDRFSAERLKGVDSTLKIQPAKLEDSAVYLCASSFRPRSYEQYFGPGTRLTVT.

The chain couples TRBV19 to TRBJ2-2; D gene unclear. The ends were cut back, 6 bases at V and 6 bases at J, with 17 bases in the middle. This CDR3 has 15 residues. Germline CDR1 is LNHDA and CDR2 is SQIVND (reference sequence). The CDR3 protein is CASSPPPFMAGELFF. CDR3 nucleotide sequence: TGTGCCAGTAGCCCCCCTCCGTTTATGGCCGGGGAGCTGTTTTTT.

The count of this clone is one. J is TRBJ2-7 and V is TRBV6-5, with TRBD2 identical over 8 bases. CDR1 MNHEY and CDR2 SVGAGI come from the germline V gene. Trimming cost V 2 bases and J 5 bases; bases outside gene matches: 8. The CDR3 sequence is 15 residues long. CDR3 in amino acids: CASSYGSGSENEQYF. Written as DNA, the CDR3 is TGTGCCAGCAGTTACGGGAGCGGGAGTGAGAACGAGCAGTACTTC.

This clone was counted between two and nine times. The V gene is TRBV9, the J gene TRBJ1-2; D is unclear. The CDR3 runs 13 residues. Germline V lookup: CDR1 SGDLS, CDR2 YYNGEE. Trimming took 0 bases from V and 8 from J, leaving 11 bases between them. CDR3 in DNA: TGTGCCAGCAGCGTAGAACCGGAGGAGGGCTACACCTTC. This sequence encodes CASSVEPEEGYTF.

The chain uses TRBV19 and TRBJ1-2; 8 bases map to TRBD1. The CDR3 runs 14 residues. The trim removed 9 bases at V and 0 bases at J, leaving 6 bases unmatched. Germline V CDR1 and CDR2: LNHDA, SQIVND (reference sequence). The CDR3 loop is CASTDRGANYGYTF. The CDR3 coding sequence is TGTGCCAGCACTGACAGGGGAGCTAACTATGGCTACACCTTC.

V gene TRBV18 combines with J gene TRBJ1-5, with a possible D match to TRBD1 (5 bases). In germline, CDR1 is KGHSH, CDR2 LQKENI. V was trimmed by 2 bases and J by 2 bases, leaving 10 bases between them. This CDR3 has 15 residues. CDR3 sequence reads: CASSPIGGGNQPQHF. CDR3 nucleotide sequence: TGTGCCAGCTCACCAATCGGGGGGGGCAATCAGCCCCAGCATTTT.

This clone was found once. The chain carries TRBV19 and TRBJ2-7; 11 bases map to TRBD1. The CDR3 has 15 residues. Looked up from germline, CDR1 is LNHDA and CDR2 is SQIVND (reference sequence). The V segment lost 5 bases and the J segment 5 bases; nucleotides outside the gene matches: 8. The CDR3 reads CASSADRGLGDEQYF. The CDR3 nucleotides are TGTGCCAGTAGTGCGGACAGGGGGCTTGGTGACGAGCAGTACTTC. Filled out from reference TRBV19 and TRBJ2-7, the complete variable domain reads DGGITQSPKYLFRKEGQNVTLSCEQNLNHDAMYWYRQDPGQGLRLIYYSQIVNDFQKGDIAEGYSVSREKKESFPLTVTSAQKNPTAFYLCASSADRGLGDEQYFGPGTRLTVT.

The chain uses TRBV7-3 and TRBJ2-2, with D possibly being TRBD1 (5 bases). From germline, CDR1 is SGHTA and CDR2 FQGTGA. CDR3 length equals 14 residues. Trimming stripped 2 bases from V and 4 bases from J, with 8 bases between. The CDR3 region is CASSLQGFTGELFF. CDR3 in DNA: TGTGCCAGCAGCTTACAGGGCTTCACCGGGGAGCTGTTTTTT.

The J gene is TRBJ2-5, the V gene TRBV7-9; D gene uncertain. This CDR3 is 14 amino acids long. Germline V gene lookup returns CDR1 SEHNR and CDR2 FQNEAQ (reference sequence). With 3 bases removed from V and 1 base from J, the gap between germline ends came to 9 bases. In nucleotides, the CDR3 is TGTGCCAGCAGCTTCTTCCCTAGCCAAGAGACCCAGTACTTC. This sequence encodes CASSFFPSQETQYF.

This chain connects TRBV11-2 to TRBJ2-1, with TRBD2 identical over 7 bases. The CDR3 spans 11 residues. CDR1 and CDR2 (germline): SGHAT, FQNNGV. Germline trimming cut 9 bases from V and 10 bases from J; bases unmatched to any gene: 6. The CDR3 is CASTGGREQFF. As DNA, the CDR3 is TGTGCCAGTACGGGGGGTAGGGAGCAGTTCTTC.

A note on this clone: Within the sample, other DNA sequences also encode this same CDR3. CDR3 coding DNA: TGCGCCAGCAGCTTTGCCACAGATACGCAGTATTTT. Residues: CASSFATDTQYF. V gene TRBV5-1 combines with J gene TRBJ2-3; D is unresolved. The CDR3 runs 12 residues. The germline CDR1 and CDR2 sequences are SGHRS and YFSETQ. V lost 2 bases and J lost 2, with 3 bases in between.

V and J are TRBV18 and TRBJ2-7; a possible D gene is TRBD2 (6 bases). Looked up from germline, CDR1 is KGHSH and CDR2 is LQKENI. V was pared by 6 bases and J by 3 bases, with 15 bases between. The CDR3 covers 14 residues. CDR3 residues: CASSPRDFGYEQYF. The CDR3 DNA follows: TGTGCCAGCTCCCCGAGGGACTTCGGCTACGAGCAGTACTTC.

The chain has TRBV5-3 and TRBJ1-5; D is unresolved. TRBV5-3 is identified as an open reading frame with a role that is uncertain. The CDR3 extends over 8 amino acids. Trimming shortened V by 5 bases and J by 15 bases, and 6 bases separated the two germline ends. The DNA for the CDR3 is TGTGCCAGAAGTCGTCCGCATTTT. It encodes CARSRPHF.

This chain uses TRBV4-1 with TRBJ1-3; no firm D call. Between the trimmed V and J ends, which lost 5 bases and 0 bases, there was a span of 11 bases. CDR1 is MGHRA, CDR2 YSYEKL, per germline. The CDR3 runs to 15 residues. CDR3 sequence reads: CASSGLGLSGNTIYF. CDR3 DNA: TGCGCCAGCAGCGGGCTGGGCCTCTCTGGAAACACCATATATTTT.

The chain carries TRBV27 and TRBJ1-1; D is unclear. Between the trimmed V and J ends, which lost 6 bases and 7 bases, there was a span of 18 bases. This CDR3 region has 14 residues. Germline-derived CDR1 and CDR2 are MNHEY and SMNVEV (reference sequence). The CDR3 DNA reads as TGTGCCAGCAGCCGCCTAAACCGGGAGTTTGAAGCTTTCTTT. Protein sequence: CASSRLNREFEAFF.

This clone has only a few counts. This sequence joins TRBV28 and TRBJ1-4, with D possibly matching TRBD1 (5 bases). The CDR3 sequence is 12 residues long. Trimming stripped 6 bases from V and 15 bases from J, with 17 bases between. Germline CDR1 and CDR2: MDHEN and SYDVKM. The CDR3 protein is CASRGAADGVFF. CDR3 nucleotides: TGTGCCAGCAGAGGGGCAGCGGACGGTGTGTTTTTT.

The V gene is TRBV10-3, the J gene TRBJ1-1, with D tentatively TRBD1 (6 bases). The CDR3 is made up of 14 amino acids. The ends were cut back, 4 bases at V and 4 bases at J, with 13 bases in the middle. Germline assignment: CDR1 ENHRY and CDR2 SYGVKD. Here the CDR3 reads CAISGATGFTEAFF. The CDR3 DNA reads TGTGCCATCAGTGGAGCTACAGGGTTCACTGAAGCTTTCTTT.

V is TRBV10-2 and J is TRBJ2-1; TRBD2 matches at 10 bases. The germline V gene has CDR1 WSHSY and CDR2 SAAADI. The CDR3 is made up of 13 amino acids. With V trimmed by 6 bases and J by 8 bases, 4 bases remained unmatched. In DNA form, the CDR3 reads TGCGCCAGCAGGCTAGCGGGAGAGGATGAGCAGTTCTTC. Amino acids: CASRLAGEDEQFF.